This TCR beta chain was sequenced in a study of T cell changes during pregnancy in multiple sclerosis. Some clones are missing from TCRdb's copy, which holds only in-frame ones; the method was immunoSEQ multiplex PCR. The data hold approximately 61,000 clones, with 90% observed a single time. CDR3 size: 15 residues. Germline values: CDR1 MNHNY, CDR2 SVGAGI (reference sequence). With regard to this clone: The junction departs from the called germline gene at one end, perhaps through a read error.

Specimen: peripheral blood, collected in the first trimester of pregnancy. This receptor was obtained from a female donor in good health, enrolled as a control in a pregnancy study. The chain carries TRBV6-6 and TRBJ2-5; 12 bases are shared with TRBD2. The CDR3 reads CASSPSGRAQGTQYF. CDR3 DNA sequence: TGTGCCAGCAGTCCTAGCGGGAGGGCCCAAGGGACCCAGTACTTC.